This TCR beta chain was sequenced during a study of beta chain features in type 1 diabetes. The CDR3 runs 14 residues. Germline CDR1 and CDR2: MNHEY and SMNVEV (reference sequence). V trimming: 5 bases; J trimming: 4 bases; junction bases outside the gene matches: 2. Expressed TCRB transcripts were sequenced because the isolated RNA had all been reverse transcribed beforehand. Using immunoSEQ multiplex PCR, the repertoire was profiled, and TCRdb retains in-frame clones only, with some absent. Among a few hundred thousand clones listed, 11% were seen once. Whole-study results and caveats: Fewer insertions but more deletions were seen at VDJ junctions in type 1 diabetes patients. A greater similarity of naive, central memory and Treg TCRB repertoires was seen among patients than among healthy donors. Within each of all four CD4+ subsets, Type 1 diabetes patients had TCRB CDR3s that were moderately but significantly shorter.

Note on this clone: Its antigen is unknown.

Sequenced input: naive CD4+ T cells from blood. This sequence originates from a man aged 30 to 39 with type 1 diabetes. The chain links TRBV27 to TRBJ2-6; TRBD1 matches 7 bases. CDR3 in amino acids: CASSTGVGANVLTF. CDR3 nucleotide sequence: TGTGCCAGCAGTACAGGGGTCGGGGCCAACGTCCTGACTTTC.